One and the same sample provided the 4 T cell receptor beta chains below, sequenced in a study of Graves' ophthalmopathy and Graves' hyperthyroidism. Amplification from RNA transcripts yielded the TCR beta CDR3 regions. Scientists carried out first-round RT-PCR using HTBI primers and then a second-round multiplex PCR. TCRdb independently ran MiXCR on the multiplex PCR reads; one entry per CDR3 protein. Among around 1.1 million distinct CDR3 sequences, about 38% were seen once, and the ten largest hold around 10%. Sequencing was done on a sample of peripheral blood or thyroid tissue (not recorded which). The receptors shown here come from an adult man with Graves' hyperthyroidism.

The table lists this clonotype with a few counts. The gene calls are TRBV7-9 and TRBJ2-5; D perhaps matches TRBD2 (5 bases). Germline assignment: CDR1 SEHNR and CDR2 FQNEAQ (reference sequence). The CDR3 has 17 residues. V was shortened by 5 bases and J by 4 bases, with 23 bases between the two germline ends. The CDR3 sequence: CASSRSGRGLGGETQYF. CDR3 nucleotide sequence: TGTGCCAGCAGCCGGAGTGGTCGGGGTTTGGGCGGAGAGACCCAGTACTTC.

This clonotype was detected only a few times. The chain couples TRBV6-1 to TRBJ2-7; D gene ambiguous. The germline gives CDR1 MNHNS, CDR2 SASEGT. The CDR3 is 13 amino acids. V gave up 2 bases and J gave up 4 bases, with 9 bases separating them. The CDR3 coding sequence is TGTGCCAGCAGTGAAACAAGGAGTTACGAGCAGTACTTC. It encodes CASSETRSYEQYF.

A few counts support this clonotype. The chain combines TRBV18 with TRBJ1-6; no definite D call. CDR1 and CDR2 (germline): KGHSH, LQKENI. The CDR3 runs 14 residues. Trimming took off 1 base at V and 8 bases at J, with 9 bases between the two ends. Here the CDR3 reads CASSPLRLDSPLHF. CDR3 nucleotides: TGTGCCAGCTCACCACTGAGGCTTGATTCACCCCTCCACTTT. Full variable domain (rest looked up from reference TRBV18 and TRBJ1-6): NAGVMQNPRHLVRRRGQEARLRCSPMKGHSHVYWYRQLPEEGLKFMVYLQKENIIDESGMPKERFSAEFPKEGPSILRIQQVVRGDSAAYFCASSPLRLDSPLHFGNGTRLTVT.

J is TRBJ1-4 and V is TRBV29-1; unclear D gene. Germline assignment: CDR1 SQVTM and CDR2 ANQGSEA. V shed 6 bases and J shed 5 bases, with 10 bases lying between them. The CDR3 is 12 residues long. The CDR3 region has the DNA TGCAGCGTCCTTAGCGGGAATGAAAAACTGTTTTTT. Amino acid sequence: CSVLSGNEKLFF.